The rows below give T cell receptor beta chains drawn from one sample of a study of cytomegalovirus exposure and HLA in healthy donors. TCRdb keeps only in-frame clones here, not all; method: immunoSEQ multiplex PCR. The table shows 100,000 to 150,000 clones, with approximately 80% occurring only once. The sample comprised PBMCs. The receptor set was obtained from a man aged 35 to 55 in good health and CMV-seronegative. Both conserved end residues are part of each CDR3. A D gene is named only where the DNA matches it firmly. A row's size may be missing; if present it is once, few, many or a size class.

D gene	V gene	J gene	clone size	CDR3 DNA	CDR3 protein
NA	TRBV28	TRBJ2-2	NA	TGTGCCAGCAGGATACAGGGTACAACCGGGGAGCTGTTTTTT	CASRIQGTTGELFF
TRBD1	TRBV7-8	TRBJ1-6	NA	TGTGCCAGCAGCCGGGACAGGGGTAGCTCCTATAATTCACCCCTCCACTTT	CASSRDRGSSYNSPLHF
NA	TRBV10-3	TRBJ2-7	NA	TGTGCCATCAGTGAGTCGGAGGGGGGGACCTACGAGCAGTACTTC	CAISESEGGTYEQYF
NA	TRBV13	TRBJ2-5	NA	TGTGCCAGCAGCTTAGCCTCTCAGGTCCAGGAGACCCAGTACTTC	CASSLASQVQETQYF
TRBD1	TRBV5-4	TRBJ2-1	NA	TGTGCCAGCAGCTTGGGGACCGGGACAGGGGTCTACAATGAGCAGTTCTTC	CASSLGTGTGVYNEQFF
TRBD1	TRBV11-2	TRBJ1-1	NA	TGTGCCAGCAGCTTACTCGCAGGGGGAAGGAACACTGAAGCTTTCTTT	CASSLLAGGRNTEAFF
NA	TRBV2	TRBJ1-2	once	TGTGCCAGCAGTCTTGGGACATCCGGAGCCTACACCTTC	CASSLGTSGAYTF
TRBD1	TRBV7-2	TRBJ1-1	NA	TGTGCCAGCAGCATAACCTGGACAGGGGGCACTGAGGCTTTCTTT	CASSITWTGGTEAFF
TRBD1	TRBV14	TRBJ2-7	NA	TGTGCCAGCAGCCCGATAGGGACAGTGGGAACCTACGAGCAGTACTTC	CASSPIGTVGTYEQYF
NA	TRBV4-3	TRBJ1-1	NA	TGCGCCAGCAGCCAAGATACGGGGGGGGTCTTTGGACGGTACACTGAAGCTTTCTTT	CASSQDTGGVFGRYTEAFF
NA	TRBV9	TRBJ2-6	NA	TGTGCCAGCAACCACCCGACAGGGAGGCCTGGGGCCAACGTCCTGACTTTC	CASNHPTGRPGANVLTF
NA	TRBV19	TRBJ1-1	NA	TGTGCCAGTAGAACAGCGGGACAGAACACTGAAGCTTTCTTT	CASRTAGQNTEAFF
NA	TRBV13	TRBJ1-1	NA	TGTGCCAGCAGCTCTAGGAACACTGAAGCTTTCTTT	CASSSRNTEAFF
NA	TRBV7-8	TRBJ1-2	NA	TGTGCCAGCAGCTTACGAAACCCTATGAATGAATACACCTTC	CASSLRNPMNEYTF
NA	TRBV7-9	TRBJ2-2	NA	TGTGCCAGCAGCTTAACAGCCTCAGCTTCTACCGGGGAGCTGTTTTTT	CASSLTASASTGELFF
NA	TRBV7-9	TRBJ1-1	NA	TGTTCCAGCAGCCCATCCCCAGGGTTCACTGAAGCTTTCTTT	CSSSPSPGFTEAFF
TRBD1	TRBV7-9	TRBJ1-2	NA	TGTGCCAGCAGCTTAACTGAACAGGGGCCCTATGGCTACACCTTC	CASSLTEQGPYGYTF